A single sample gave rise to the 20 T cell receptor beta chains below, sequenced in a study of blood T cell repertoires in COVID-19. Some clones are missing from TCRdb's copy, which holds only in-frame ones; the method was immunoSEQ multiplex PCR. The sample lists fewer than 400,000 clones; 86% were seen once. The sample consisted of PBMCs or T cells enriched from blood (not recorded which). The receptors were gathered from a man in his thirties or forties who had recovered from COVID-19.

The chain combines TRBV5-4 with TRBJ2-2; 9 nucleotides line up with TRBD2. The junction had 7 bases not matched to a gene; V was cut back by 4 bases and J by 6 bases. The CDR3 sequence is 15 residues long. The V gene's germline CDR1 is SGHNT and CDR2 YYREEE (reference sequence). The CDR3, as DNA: TGTGCCAGCAGCCTCCTAGCGGGGACGGCCGGGGAGCTGTTTTTT. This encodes CASSLLAGTAGELFF.

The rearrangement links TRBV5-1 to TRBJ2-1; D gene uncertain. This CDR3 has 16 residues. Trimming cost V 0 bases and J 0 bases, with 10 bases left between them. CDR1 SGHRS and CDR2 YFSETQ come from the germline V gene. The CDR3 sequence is CASSLATVGSYNEQFF. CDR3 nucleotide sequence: TGCGCCAGCAGCTTGGCCACAGTAGGCTCCTACAATGAGCAGTTCTTC.

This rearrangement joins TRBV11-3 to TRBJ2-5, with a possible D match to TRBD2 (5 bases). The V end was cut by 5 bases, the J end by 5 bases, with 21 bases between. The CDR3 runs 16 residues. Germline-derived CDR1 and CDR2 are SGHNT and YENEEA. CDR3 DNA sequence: TGTGCCAGCAGCCCGAGGGTGTCCGGGAAAAGGGAGACCCAGTACTTC. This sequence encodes CASSPRVSGKRETQYF.

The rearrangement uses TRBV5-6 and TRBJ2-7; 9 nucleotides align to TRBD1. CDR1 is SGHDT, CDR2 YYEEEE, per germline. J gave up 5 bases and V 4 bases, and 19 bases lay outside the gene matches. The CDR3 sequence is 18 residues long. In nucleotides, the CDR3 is TGTGCCAGCAGCGTCGGCCTTCTTACCGGGACAGGGCTTGACGAGCAGTACTTC. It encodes CASSVGLLTGTGLDEQYF.

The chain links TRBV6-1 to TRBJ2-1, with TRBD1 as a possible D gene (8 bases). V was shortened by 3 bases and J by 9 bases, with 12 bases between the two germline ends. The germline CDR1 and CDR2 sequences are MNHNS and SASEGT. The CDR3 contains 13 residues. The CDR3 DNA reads TGTGCCAGCAGTGAGCGGGGGACAGGTGAGCAGTTCTTC. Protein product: CASSERGTGEQFF.

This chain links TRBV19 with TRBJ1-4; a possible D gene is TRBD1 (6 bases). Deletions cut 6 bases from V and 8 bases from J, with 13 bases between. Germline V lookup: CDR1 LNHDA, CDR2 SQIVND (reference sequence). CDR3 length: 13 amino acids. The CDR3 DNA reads TGTGCCAGTAGCGGACAGAGGTACGAAAAACTGTTTTTT. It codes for CASSGQRYEKLFF.

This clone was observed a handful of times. The CDR3 reads CASSLEDGVKGGELFF. As DNA, the CDR3 is TGCGCCAGCAGCTTGGAGGACGGGGTAAAAGGCGGGGAGCTGTTTTTT. The rearrangement uses TRBV5-1 and TRBJ2-2; D is possibly TRBD2 (5 bases). The V end lost 0 bases, the J end lost 7 bases, and 16 bases lay between the germline ends. This CDR3 contains 16 residues. In germline, CDR1 is SGHRS, CDR2 YFSETQ.

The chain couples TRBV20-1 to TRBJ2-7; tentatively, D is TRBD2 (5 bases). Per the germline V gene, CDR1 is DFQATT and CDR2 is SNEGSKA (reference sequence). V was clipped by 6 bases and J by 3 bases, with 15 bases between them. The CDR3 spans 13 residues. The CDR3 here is CSASSTGNYEQYF. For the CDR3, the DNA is TGCAGTGCCAGTAGCACGGGGAACTACGAGCAGTACTTC.

As DNA, the CDR3 is TGCGCCAGCAGCCGAATCGGGTCGCAACAAGAGACCCAGTACTTC. Protein: CASSRIGSQQETQYF. V usage is TRBV4-1 and J usage is TRBJ2-5; D not resolved. V was clipped by 4 bases and J by 2 bases, with 14 bases between them. The CDR3 length is 15 residues. The germline CDR1 and CDR2 sequences are MGHRA and YSYEKL.

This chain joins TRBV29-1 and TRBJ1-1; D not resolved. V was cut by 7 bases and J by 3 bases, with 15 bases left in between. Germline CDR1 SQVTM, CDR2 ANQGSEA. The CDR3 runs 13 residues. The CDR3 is CSAGGWVDTEAFF. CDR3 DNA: TGCAGCGCTGGAGGGTGGGTCGACACTGAAGCTTTCTTT. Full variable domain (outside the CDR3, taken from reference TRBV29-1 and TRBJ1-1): SAVISQKPSRDICQRGTSLTIQCQVDSQVTMMFWYRQQPGQSLTLIATANQGSEATYESGFVIDKFPISRPNLTFSTLTVSNMSPEDSSIYLCSAGGWVDTEAFFGQGTRLTVV.

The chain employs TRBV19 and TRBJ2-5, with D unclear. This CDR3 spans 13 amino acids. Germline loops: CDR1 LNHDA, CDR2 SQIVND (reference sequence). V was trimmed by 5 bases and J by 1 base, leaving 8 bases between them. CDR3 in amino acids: CASSPRAQETQYF. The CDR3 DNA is TGTGCCAGTAGTCCCCGCGCCCAAGAGACCCAGTACTTC.

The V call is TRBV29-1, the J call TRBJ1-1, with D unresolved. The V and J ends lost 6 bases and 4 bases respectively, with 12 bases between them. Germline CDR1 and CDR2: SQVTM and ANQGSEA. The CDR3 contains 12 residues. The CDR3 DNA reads TGCAGCGTCCACGGGTCCGTCACTGAAGCTTTCTTT. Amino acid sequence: CSVHGSVTEAFF.

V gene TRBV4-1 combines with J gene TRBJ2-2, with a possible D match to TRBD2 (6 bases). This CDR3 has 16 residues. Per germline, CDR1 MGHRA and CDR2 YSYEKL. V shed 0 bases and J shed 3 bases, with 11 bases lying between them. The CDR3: CASSQDAAGHTGELFF. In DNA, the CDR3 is TGCGCCAGCAGCCAAGATGCGGCGGGACACACCGGGGAGCTGTTTTTT.

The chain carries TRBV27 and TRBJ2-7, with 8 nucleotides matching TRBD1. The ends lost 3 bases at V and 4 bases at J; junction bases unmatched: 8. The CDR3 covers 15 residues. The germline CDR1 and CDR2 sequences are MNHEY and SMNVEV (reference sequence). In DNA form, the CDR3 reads TGTGCCAGCAGTTTGTTGGGCAGGGGGCCATACGAGCAGTACTTC. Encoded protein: CASSLLGRGPYEQYF.

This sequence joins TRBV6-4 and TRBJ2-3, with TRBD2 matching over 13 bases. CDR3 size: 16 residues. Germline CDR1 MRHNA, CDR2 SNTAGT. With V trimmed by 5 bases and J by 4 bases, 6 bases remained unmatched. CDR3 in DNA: TGTGCCAGCAGTTCGAATGGACTAGCGGGAGCAGATACGCAGTATTTT. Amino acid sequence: CASSSNGLAGADTQYF.

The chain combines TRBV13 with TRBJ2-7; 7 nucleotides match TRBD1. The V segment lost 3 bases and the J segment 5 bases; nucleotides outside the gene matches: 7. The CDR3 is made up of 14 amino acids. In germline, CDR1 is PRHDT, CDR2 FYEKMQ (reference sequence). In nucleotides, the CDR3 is TGTGCCAGCAGCTTTGAGGGACAGTCCCACGAGCAGTACTTC. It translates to CASSFEGQSHEQYF.

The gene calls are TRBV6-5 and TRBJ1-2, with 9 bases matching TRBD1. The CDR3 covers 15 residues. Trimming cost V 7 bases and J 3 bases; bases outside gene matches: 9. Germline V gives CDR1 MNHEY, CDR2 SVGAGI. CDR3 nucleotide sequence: TGTGCCAGCACCACCGGTGGACAGGGGTACTATGGCTACACCTTC. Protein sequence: CASTTGGQGYYGYTF.

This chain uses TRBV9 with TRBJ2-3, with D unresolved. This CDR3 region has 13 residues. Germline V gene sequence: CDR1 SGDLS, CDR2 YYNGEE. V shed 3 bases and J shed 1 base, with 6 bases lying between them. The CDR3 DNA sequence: TGTGCCAGCAGCGGCGAGGGCACAGATACGCAGTATTTT. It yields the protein CASSGEGTDTQYF.

The CDR3 loop reads CASSLVTGVGAFF. The CDR3 DNA follows: TGTGCCAGCAGCTTAGTCACAGGGGTGGGAGCTTTCTTT. J is TRBJ1-1 and V is TRBV7-9, with 7 nucleotides matching TRBD1. The CDR3 extends over 13 amino acids. Trimming removed 1 base from V and 10 bases from J; junction bases left unmatched: 6. Germline CDR1 SEHNR, CDR2 FQNEAQ (reference sequence).

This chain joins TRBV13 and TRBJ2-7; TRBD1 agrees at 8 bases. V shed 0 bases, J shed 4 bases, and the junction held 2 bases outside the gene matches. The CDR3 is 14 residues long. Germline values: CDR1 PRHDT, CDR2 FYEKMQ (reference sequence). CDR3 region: CASSLGGQGYEQYF. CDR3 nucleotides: TGTGCCAGCAGCTTAGGAGGACAGGGTTACGAGCAGTACTTC.